This T cell receptor (beta chain) was sequenced for a study of T cells in Graves' hyperthyroidism and ophthalmopathy. TCR beta CDR3 regions were amplified from RNA. HTBI primers were employed in a first-round RT-PCR of the TCR CDR3. TCRdb recomputed calls from the multiplex PCR reads with MiXCR, one row per CDR3 protein. The table shows hundreds of thousands of distinct CDR3 sequences, with approximately 15% occurring only once. Points from the study as a whole: Before onset, ophthalmopathy was predicted by the model a median around 6 months earlier.

Germline V CDR1 and CDR2: WSHSY, SAAADI. V lost 6 bases to trimming and J lost 3 bases, with 18 bases between them. This CDR3 spans 16 amino acids. As concerns this clonotype: Its antigen is as yet unknown.

This sequence was found in a woman under 30 with Graves' hyperthyroidism. J is TRBJ2-1 and V is TRBV10-2; the D gene is possibly TRBD2 (7 bases). What was sequenced was blood. The CDR3 nucleotides read TGCGCCAGCAGGGGGGGGCGGACTAGGCACTACAATGAGCAGTTCTTC. It is translated as CASRGGRTRHYNEQFF.